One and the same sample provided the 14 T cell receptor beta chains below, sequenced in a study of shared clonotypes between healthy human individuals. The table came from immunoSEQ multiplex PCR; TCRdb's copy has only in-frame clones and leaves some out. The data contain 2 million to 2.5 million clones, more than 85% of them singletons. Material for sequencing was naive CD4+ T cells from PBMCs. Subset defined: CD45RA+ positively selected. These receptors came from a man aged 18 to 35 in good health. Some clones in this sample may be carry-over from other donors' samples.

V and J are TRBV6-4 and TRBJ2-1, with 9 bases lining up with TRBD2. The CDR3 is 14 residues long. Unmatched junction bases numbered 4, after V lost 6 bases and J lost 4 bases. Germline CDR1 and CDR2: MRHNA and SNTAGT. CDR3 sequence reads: CASRAREGYNEQFF. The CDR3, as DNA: TGTGCCAGCAGGGCGCGGGAGGGTTACAATGAGCAGTTCTTC.

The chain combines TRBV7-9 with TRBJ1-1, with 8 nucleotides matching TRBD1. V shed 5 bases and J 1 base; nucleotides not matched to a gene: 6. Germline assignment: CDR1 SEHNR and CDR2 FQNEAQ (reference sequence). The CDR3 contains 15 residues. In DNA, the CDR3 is TGTGCCAGCAGCGTACAGGGGGGAGAGAACACTGAAGCTTTCTTT. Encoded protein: CASSVQGGENTEAFF.

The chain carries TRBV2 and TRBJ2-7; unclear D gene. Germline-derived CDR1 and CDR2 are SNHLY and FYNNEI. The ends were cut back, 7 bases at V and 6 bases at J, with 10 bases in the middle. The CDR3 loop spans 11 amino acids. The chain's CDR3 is CASTPRSEQYF. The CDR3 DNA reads TGTGCCAGCACGCCGCGGTCCGAGCAGTACTTC. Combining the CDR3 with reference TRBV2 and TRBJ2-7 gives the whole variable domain EPEVTQTPSHQVTQMGQEVILRCVPISNHLYFYWYRQILGQKVEFLVSFYNNEISEKSEIFDDQFSVERPDGSNFTLKIRSTKLEDSAMYFCASTPRSEQYFGPGTRLTVT.

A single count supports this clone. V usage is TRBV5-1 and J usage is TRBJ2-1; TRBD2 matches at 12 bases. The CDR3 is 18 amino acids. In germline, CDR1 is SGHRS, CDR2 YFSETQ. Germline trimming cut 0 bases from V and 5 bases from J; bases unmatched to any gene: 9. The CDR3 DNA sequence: TGCGCCAGCAGCTTGGTTCCGCTAGCGGGAGGGTTTGACAATGAGCAGTTCTTC. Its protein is CASSLVPLAGGFDNEQFF. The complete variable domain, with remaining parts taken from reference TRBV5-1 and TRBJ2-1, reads KAGVTQTPRYLIKTRGQQVTLSCSPISGHRSVSWYQQTPGQGLQFLFEYFSETQRNKGNFPGRFSGRQFSNSRSEMNVSTLELGDSALYLCASSLVPLAGGFDNEQFFGPGTRLTVL.

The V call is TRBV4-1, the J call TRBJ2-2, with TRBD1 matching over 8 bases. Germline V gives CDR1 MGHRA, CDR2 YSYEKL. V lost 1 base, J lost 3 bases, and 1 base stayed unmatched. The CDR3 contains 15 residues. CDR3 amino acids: CASSQVDRDTGELFF. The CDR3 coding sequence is TGCGCCAGCAGCCAAGTGGACAGGGACACCGGGGAGCTGTTTTTT.

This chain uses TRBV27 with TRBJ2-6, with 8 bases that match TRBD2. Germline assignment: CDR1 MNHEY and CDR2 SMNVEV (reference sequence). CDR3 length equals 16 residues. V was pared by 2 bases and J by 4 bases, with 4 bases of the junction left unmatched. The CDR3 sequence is CASSLRGGRGANVLTF. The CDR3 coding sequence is TGTGCCAGCAGTTTACGGGGGGGCAGAGGGGCCAACGTCCTGACTTTC. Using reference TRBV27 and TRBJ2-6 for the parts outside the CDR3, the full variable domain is EAQVTQNPRYLITVTGKKLTVTCSQNMNHEYMSWYRQDPGLGLRQIYYSMNVEVTDKGDVPEGYKVSRKEKRNFPLILESPSPNQTSLYFCASSLRGGRGANVLTFGAGSRLTVL.

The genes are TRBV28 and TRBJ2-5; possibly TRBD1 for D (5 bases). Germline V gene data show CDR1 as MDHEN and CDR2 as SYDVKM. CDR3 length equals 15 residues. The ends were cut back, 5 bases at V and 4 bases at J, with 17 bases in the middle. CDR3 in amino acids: CASSGPGLRGETQYF. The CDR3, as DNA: TGTGCCAGCAGTGGCCCGGGCCTAAGGGGAGAGACCCAGTACTTC.

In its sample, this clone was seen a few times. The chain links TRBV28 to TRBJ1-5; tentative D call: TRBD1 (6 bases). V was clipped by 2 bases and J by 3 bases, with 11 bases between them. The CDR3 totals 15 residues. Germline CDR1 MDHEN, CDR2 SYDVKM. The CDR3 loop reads CASSLPQGYNQPQHF. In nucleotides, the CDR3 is TGTGCCAGCAGTTTACCCCAGGGGTACAATCAGCCCCAGCATTTT.

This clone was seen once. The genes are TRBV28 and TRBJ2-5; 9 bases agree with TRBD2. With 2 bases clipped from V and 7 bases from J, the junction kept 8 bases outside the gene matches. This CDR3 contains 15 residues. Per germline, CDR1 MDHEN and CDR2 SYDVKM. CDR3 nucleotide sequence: TGTGCCAGCAGTTTACCGGGACTAGCTGCTGCGACCCAGTACTTC. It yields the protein CASSLPGLAAATQYF.

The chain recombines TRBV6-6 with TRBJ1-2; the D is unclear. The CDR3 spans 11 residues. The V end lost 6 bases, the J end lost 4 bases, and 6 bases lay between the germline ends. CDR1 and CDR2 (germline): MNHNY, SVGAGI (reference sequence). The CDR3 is CASRLGYGYTF. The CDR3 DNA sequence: TGTGCCAGCAGGCTAGGCTATGGCTACACCTTC.

The CDR3 DNA reads TGTGCCAGCAGCTTAATTTGGGAGAGTGTATCATCCCTCCACTTT. Protein: CASSLIWESVSSLHF. V usage is TRBV7-9 and J usage is TRBJ1-6; D uncertain. The CDR3 runs to 15 residues. Germline V gene data show CDR1 as SEHNR and CDR2 as FQNEAQ (reference sequence). Trimming left V 2 bases short and J 14 bases short, with 19 bases between.

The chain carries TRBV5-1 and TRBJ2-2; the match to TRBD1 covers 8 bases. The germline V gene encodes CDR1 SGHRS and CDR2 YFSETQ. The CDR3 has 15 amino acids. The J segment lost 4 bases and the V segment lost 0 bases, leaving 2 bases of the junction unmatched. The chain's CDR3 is CASSLEQGGTGELFF. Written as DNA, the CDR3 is TGCGCCAGCAGCTTGGAACAGGGGGGCACCGGGGAGCTGTTTTTT.

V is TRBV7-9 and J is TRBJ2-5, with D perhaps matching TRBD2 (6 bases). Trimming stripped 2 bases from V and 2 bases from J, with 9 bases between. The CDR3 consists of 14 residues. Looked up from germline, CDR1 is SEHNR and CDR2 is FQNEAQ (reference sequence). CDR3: CASSLRREQETQYF. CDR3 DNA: TGTGCCAGCAGCTTAAGGAGGGAACAAGAGACCCAGTACTTC. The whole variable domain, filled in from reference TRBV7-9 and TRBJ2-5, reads DTGVSQNPRHKITKRGQNVTFRCDPISEHNRLYWYRQTLGQGPEFLTYFQNEAQLEKSRLLSDRFSAERPKGSFSTLEIQRTEQGDSAMYLCASSLRREQETQYFGPGTRLLVL.

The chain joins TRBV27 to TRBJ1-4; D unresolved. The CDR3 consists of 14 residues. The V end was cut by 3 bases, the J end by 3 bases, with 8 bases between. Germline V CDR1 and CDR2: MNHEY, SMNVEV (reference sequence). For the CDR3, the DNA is TGTGCCAGCAGTTTGTCTGGGTCTAATGAAAAACTGTTTTTT. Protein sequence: CASSLSGSNEKLFF.